Below, 8 T cell receptor beta chains from the same sample are listed, as sequenced in a study of T cell responses to AZD1222 COVID-19 vaccine. Profiled with immunoSEQ multiplex PCR; TCRdb holds only in-frame clones, not every one. The sample includes more than 85,000 clones, roughly nine tenths of them seen just once. The sequencing here drew on peripheral blood, taken 28 days after the second AZD1222 dose. All receptors come from an adult who received the AZD1222 COVID-19 vaccine.

The V gene is TRBV11-3, the J gene TRBJ2-1; the D is unclear. The CDR3 is made up of 12 amino acids. Trimming removed 6 bases at V and 5 bases at J, with 8 bases between. Germline assignment: CDR1 SGHNT and CDR2 YENEEA. Here the CDR3 DNA reads TGTGCCAGCAGTCGGAGTGACAATGAGCAGTTCTTC. As protein: CASSRSDNEQFF.

The gene calls are TRBV18 and TRBJ2-7; 9 bases are shared with TRBD2. The CDR3 is 14 amino acids. With V trimmed by 6 bases and J by 6 bases, 9 bases remained unmatched. The germline CDR1 and CDR2 sequences are KGHSH and LQKENI. This CDR3 reads CASSLSGRSGEQYF. The CDR3 region has the DNA TGTGCCAGCTCCCTCAGCGGGAGGTCGGGCGAGCAGTACTTC.

The chain has TRBV7-6 and TRBJ1-1; D gene unclear. The CDR3 spans 15 residues. V lost 5 bases, J lost 0 bases, and 13 bases lay in between. In germline, CDR1 is SGHVS, CDR2 FNYEAQ. For the CDR3, the DNA is TGTGCCAGCAGCCCCCGTCGGGCTATGAACACTGAAGCTTTCTTT. Amino acids: CASSPRRAMNTEAFF.

The chain employs TRBV29-1 and TRBJ2-3, with D possibly matching TRBD2 (6 bases). The germline V gene has CDR1 SQVTM and CDR2 ANQGSEA. The CDR3 sequence is 14 residues long. Trimming left V 3 bases short and J 6 bases short, with 16 bases between. The CDR3 region has the DNA TGCAGCGTTGAGGGAGGCCGAACTGGGGATACGCAGTATTTT. This encodes CSVEGGRTGDTQYF.

The chain joins TRBV28 to TRBJ2-1; 10 bases are shared with TRBD2. Looked up from germline, CDR1 is MDHEN and CDR2 is SYDVKM. V lost 7 bases, J lost 9 bases, and 12 bases stayed unmatched. CDR3 size: 15 residues. CDR3 sequence: CASTPRLAGVSEQFF. The CDR3 region has the DNA TGTGCCAGCACCCCAAGGCTAGCGGGAGTTTCTGAGCAGTTCTTC.

This chain uses TRBV6-1 with TRBJ1-1, with a weak D call TRBD1 (5 bases). V was cut by 1 base and J by 3 bases, with 15 bases left in between. The CDR3 covers 16 residues. From germline, CDR1 is MNHNS and CDR2 SASEGT. The CDR3 region has the DNA TGTGCCAGCAGTGAAGAATTATGGGGGTGGGACACTGAAGCTTTCTTT. Protein product: CASSEELWGWDTEAFF.

The rearrangement links TRBV27 to TRBJ1-5, with D tentatively TRBD1 (5 bases). The V gene lost 4 bases and the J gene lost 2 bases, with 15 bases spanning the gap. From germline, CDR1 is MNHEY and CDR2 SMNVEV (reference sequence). The CDR3 contains 16 residues. CDR3 in amino acids: CASSSSSGGGNQPQHF. DNA of the CDR3: TGTGCCAGCAGTTCTTCCTCCGGGGGGGGCAATCAGCCCCAGCATTTT.

This rearrangement joins TRBV25-1 to TRBJ2-6, with 9 bases aligning to TRBD1. V shed 3 bases and J 0 bases; nucleotides not matched to a gene: 3. From germline, CDR1 is MGHDK and CDR2 SYGVNS. CDR3 length: 17 residues. The DNA of the CDR3 is TGTGCCAGCAGTGAGGGGACAGGGTTCTCTGGGGCCAACGTCCTGACTTTC. Amino acid sequence: CASSEGTGFSGANVLTF.